The 32 T cell receptor beta chains presented below share a single source sample, sequenced in a study of PD-L1 blockade in urothelial cancer. Time point of the sample: peripheral blood 6 weeks after treatment start. The protocol was immunoSEQ multiplex PCR, while the TCRdb copy is restricted to in-frame clones and leaves out a portion. The data contain about 44,000 clones, roughly nine tenths of them singletons. The sequenced sample was PBMCs, obtained around atezolizumab (anti-PD-L1) treatment. The source of these receptors is a man between 70 and 80 years old with urothelial cancer.

This chain uses TRBV11-2 with TRBJ2-2; D gene uncertain. Germline CDR1 reads SGHAT; CDR2 reads FQNNGV. Trimming removed 5 bases from V and 2 bases from J, with 12 bases in between. This CDR3 contains 15 residues. CDR3 nucleotides: TGTGCCAGCAGCCCAGTATCAAGAAACACCGGGGAGCTGTTTTTT. Protein product: CASSPVSRNTGELFF.

The rearrangement links TRBV28 to TRBJ2-7, with TRBD2 matching 7 bases. Germline-derived CDR1 and CDR2 are MDHEN and SYDVKM. The junction had 15 bases not matched to a gene; V was cut back by 10 bases and J by 3 bases. The CDR3 covers 15 residues. CDR3 nucleotide sequence: TGTGCCACCCGAGAGAGCGGGACGCGGGACTACGAGCAGTACTTC. It specifies CATRESGTRDYEQYF.

This chain connects TRBV27 to TRBJ1-5, with TRBD1 as a possible D gene (6 bases). This CDR3 spans 17 amino acids. Trimming cost V 6 bases and J 2 bases, with 20 bases left between them. The V gene's germline CDR1 is MNHEY and CDR2 SMNVEV (reference sequence). The CDR3 protein is CASSAFGDILGNQPQHF. The CDR3 DNA is TGTGCCAGCAGCGCCTTTGGGGACATTCTAGGCAATCAGCCCCAGCATTTT.

V is TRBV15 and J is TRBJ2-5; tentatively, D is TRBD2 (6 bases). The germline V and J ends were trimmed by 3 bases and 2 bases, with 16 bases remaining between them. The CDR3 is made up of 16 amino acids. The V gene's germline CDR1 is LNHNV and CDR2 YYDKDF (reference sequence). CDR3 in DNA: TGTGCCACCAGCAGGAGAGCCGGGACTTTACAAGAGACCCAGTACTTC. Residues: CATSRRAGTLQETQYF. Combining the CDR3 with reference TRBV15 and TRBJ2-5 gives the whole variable domain DAMVIQNPRYQVTQFGKPVTLSCSQTLNHNVMYWYQQKSSQAPKLLFHYYDKDFNNEADTPDNFQSRRPNTSFCFLDIRSPGLGDTAMYLCATSRRAGTLQETQYFGPGTRLLVL.

The V and J genes are TRBV10-3 and TRBJ1-1; 7 bases align to TRBD1. Trimming took 6 bases from V and 1 from J; bases not matched to a gene: 2. The CDR3 contains 13 residues. CDR1 ENHRY and CDR2 SYGVKD come from the germline V gene. The CDR3 sequence is CAIRRGPNTEAFF. DNA for the CDR3: TGTGCCATCAGGAGGGGGCCGAACACTGAAGCTTTCTTT.

The CDR3 DNA reads TGTGCCAGCCAACAAACAGGGGTCAATCAGCCCCAGCATTTT. This translates into CASQQTGVNQPQHF. The V call is TRBV25-1, the J call TRBJ1-5; 7 bases agree with TRBD1. J was trimmed by 3 bases and V by 8 bases; bases with no gene match: 7. CDR3 length: 14 residues. Germline V gene data show CDR1 as MGHDK and CDR2 as SYGVNS.

The chain links TRBV19 to TRBJ2-1; 16 bases align to TRBD2. Germline loops: CDR1 LNHDA, CDR2 SQIVND (reference sequence). The CDR3 contains 18 residues. J was trimmed by 7 bases and V by 7 bases; bases with no gene match: 13. The CDR3 is CASIAGTSGRAGRNEQFF. DNA for the CDR3: TGTGCCAGTATCGCCGGGACTAGCGGGAGGGCCGGAAGGAATGAGCAGTTCTTC.

This chain connects TRBV19 to TRBJ1-5; TRBD1 matches 7 bases. In germline, CDR1 is LNHDA, CDR2 SQIVND (reference sequence). J was trimmed by 7 bases and V by 4 bases; bases with no gene match: 7. The CDR3 extends over 14 amino acids. CDR3 bases: TGTGCCAGTAGTACCGGACAGGTTTGGCAGCCCCAGCATTTT. Encoded protein: CASSTGQVWQPQHF.

V is TRBV7-3 and J is TRBJ2-2, with 8 bases fitting TRBD1. The CDR3 length is 14 residues. Germline CDR1 SGHTA, CDR2 FQGTGA. With 2 bases clipped from V and 7 bases from J, the junction kept 3 bases outside the gene matches. CDR3 region: CASSLLDRGGELFF. In nucleotides, the CDR3 is TGTGCCAGCAGCTTACTAGACAGGGGCGGGGAGCTGTTTTTT.

The V gene is TRBV19, the J gene TRBJ2-7; D remains ambiguous. CDR1 and CDR2 (germline): LNHDA, SQIVND (reference sequence). The V and J ends lost 5 bases and 3 bases respectively, with 11 bases between them. CDR3 length: 13 amino acids. CDR3 sequence reads: CASSGLLGYEQYF. The CDR3 DNA reads TGTGCCAGTAGTGGGCTACTGGGCTACGAGCAGTACTTC.

The rearrangement uses TRBV9 and TRBJ2-3; 7 bases map to TRBD1. The CDR3 runs to 15 residues. With 6 bases clipped from V and 9 bases from J, the junction kept 16 bases outside the gene matches. Germline V gives CDR1 SGDLS, CDR2 YYNGEE. The CDR3: CASNQVPGQMRTQYF. CDR3 coding DNA: TGTGCCAGCAACCAGGTGCCGGGACAGATGAGGACGCAGTATTTT. Supplemented by reference TRBV9 and TRBJ2-3, the full variable domain reads DSGVTQTPKHLITATGQRVTLRCSPRSGDLSVYWYQQSLDQGLQFLIQYYNGEERAKGNILERFSAQQFPDLHSELNLSSLELGDSALYFCASNQVPGQMRTQYFGPGTRLTVL.

J is TRBJ2-5 and V is TRBV5-6; 7 positions match TRBD2. There are 16 residues in the CDR3. The J segment lost 5 bases and the V segment lost 5 bases, leaving 15 bases of the junction unmatched. Looked up from germline, CDR1 is SGHDT and CDR2 is YYEEEE. The CDR3: CASSQKAGGSRETQYF. CDR3 nucleotide sequence: TGTGCCAGCAGTCAGAAGGCTGGCGGGAGTAGGGAGACCCAGTACTTC.

In nucleotides, the CDR3 is TGTGCCAGCAGCAAAGCGGGACAAGAGACCCAGTACTTC. Translation gives CASSKAGQETQYF. The chain joins TRBV28 to TRBJ2-5, with 7 bases that match TRBD2. V lost 6 bases and J lost 2; bases outside the gene matches: 3. CDR1 is MDHEN and CDR2 is SYDVKM in the germline V gene. This CDR3 region has 13 residues.

The CDR3 nucleotides read TGTGCCAGCGAAGGGGGCGGGTTTGGCTATGGCTACACCTTC. Its translation is CASEGGGFGYGYTF. V usage is TRBV2 and J usage is TRBJ1-2; 7 bases match TRBD1. The germline V gene has CDR1 SNHLY and CDR2 FYNNEI. Trimming at V came to 8 bases and at J to 4 bases, leaving 10 bases not matched to a gene. The length of the CDR3 is 14 residues.

This clone was detected only a few times. The chain uses TRBV6-5 and TRBJ2-1; D gene ambiguous. Between the trimmed V and J ends, which lost 0 bases and 5 bases, there was a span of 5 bases. This CDR3 region has 13 residues. Germline CDR1 and CDR2: MNHEY and SVGAGI. CDR3 nucleotide sequence: TGTGCCAGCAGTTACTCGACAAACAATGAGCAGTTCTTC. Protein: CASSYSTNNEQFF.

This chain links TRBV2 with TRBJ2-3, with D uncertain. V shed 7 bases and J shed 6 bases, with 8 bases lying between them. This CDR3 has 11 residues. Germline CDR1 and CDR2: SNHLY and FYNNEI. The CDR3 sequence: CASTFRDTQYF. CDR3 in DNA: TGTGCCAGCACCTTTCGGGATACGCAGTATTTT.

Here the CDR3 reads CASSSHRTGYISGANVLTF. CDR3 nucleotides: TGTGCCAGCAGTTCACACAGGACAGGGTATATCTCTGGGGCCAACGTCCTGACTTTC. The chain recombines TRBV27 with TRBJ2-6, with 8 bases matching TRBD1. With 4 bases clipped from V and 0 bases from J, the junction kept 11 bases outside the gene matches. This CDR3 is built from 19 residues. In germline, CDR1 is MNHEY, CDR2 SMNVEV (reference sequence).

This chain joins TRBV28 and TRBJ2-3; 14 bases match TRBD2. Looked up from germline, CDR1 is MDHEN and CDR2 is SYDVKM. With V trimmed by 3 bases and J by 4 bases, 6 bases remained unmatched. The CDR3 consists of 17 residues. For the CDR3, the DNA is TGTGCCAGCAGTTTGAGTGCGGGACTAGCGGGAGCAGATACGCAGTATTTT. It specifies CASSLSAGLAGADTQYF.

The V and J genes are TRBV7-2 and TRBJ2-3; D not resolved. Per germline, CDR1 SGHTA and CDR2 FQGNSA. The CDR3 is 13 amino acids. Trimming stripped 5 bases from V and 2 bases from J, with 8 bases between. CDR3 residues: CASSGQVTDTQYF. The CDR3 bases are TGTGCCAGCAGCGGTCAGGTCACAGATACGCAGTATTTT.

The V and J genes are TRBV7-9 and TRBJ2-7; 8 bases are shared with TRBD1. This CDR3 comprises 15 residues. V shed 4 bases and J 2 bases; nucleotides not matched to a gene: 7. Germline lookup yields CDR1 SEHNR and CDR2 FQNEAQ (reference sequence). CDR3 protein: CASSSGGQGPYEQYF. The CDR3 nucleotides read TGTGCCAGCAGCTCCGGAGGACAGGGTCCCTACGAGCAGTACTTC.

The gene calls are TRBV28 and TRBJ2-7, with 9 positions matching TRBD1. Germline trimming cut 3 bases from V and 6 bases from J; bases unmatched to any gene: 12. CDR3 length: 16 residues. Germline V CDR1 and CDR2: MDHEN, SYDVKM. The CDR3 loop is CASSLRTTGGESEQYF. CDR3 nucleotide sequence: TGTGCCAGCAGTTTGAGGACCACAGGGGGCGAAAGCGAGCAGTACTTC.

As concerns this clone: The sample has other DNA sequences that encode this CDR3 too. This chain links TRBV11-2 with TRBJ2-1; maybe TRBD2 (5 bases). The CDR3 has 16 residues. Per the germline V gene, CDR1 is SGHAT and CDR2 is FQNNGV. Deletions cut 0 bases from V and 0 bases from J, with 9 bases between. The CDR3 DNA reads as TGTGCCAGCAGCTTAGATCCGGGGAGCTCCTACAATGAGCAGTTCTTC. This encodes CASSLDPGSSYNEQFF.

The chain links TRBV12-2 to TRBJ2-7; the table names TRBD2, a call not compared with the DNA. TRBV12-2 is listed as a pseudogene. This CDR3 contains 14 residues. CDR3 sequence reads: CASRSSRDGGEQYF. In nucleotides, the CDR3 is TGTGCAAGTCGCTCATCTCGGGACGGGGGAGAGCAGTACTTC.

The chain carries TRBV29-1 and TRBJ1-5, with 7 bases that match TRBD1. CDR3 size: 13 residues. Unmatched junction bases numbered 5, after V lost 6 bases and J lost 3 bases. Germline CDR1 SQVTM, CDR2 ANQGSEA. CDR3 region: CSVTTGANQPQHF. The CDR3 nucleotides are TGCAGCGTCACTACAGGGGCCAATCAGCCCCAGCATTTT.

The chain uses TRBV5-4 and TRBJ2-7; 11 bases fit TRBD2. Germline lookup yields CDR1 SGHNT and CDR2 YYREEE (reference sequence). V gave up 4 bases and J gave up 3 bases; unmatched junction bases: 3. This CDR3 is 14 amino acids long. CDR3 protein: CASSGGLADYEQYF. CDR3 in DNA: TGTGCCAGCAGCGGGGGACTAGCGGACTACGAGCAGTACTTC.

V is TRBV27 and J is TRBJ2-7; TRBD2 aligns across 7 bases. The germline CDR1 and CDR2 sequences are MNHEY and SMNVEV (reference sequence). V was pared by 10 bases and J by 7 bases, with 16 bases of the junction left unmatched. The length of the CDR3 is 14 residues. CDR3 bases: TGTGCCACCGGGGATGCTAGCGGAGCGGGGGAGCAGTACTTC. Its translation is CATGDASGAGEQYF.

The CDR3 region is CASSLGQGGPEAFF. The CDR3 coding sequence is TGCGCCAGCAGCCTCGGACAGGGTGGGCCTGAAGCTTTCTTT. The V call is TRBV5-1, the J call TRBJ1-1, with TRBD1 matching over 8 bases. The ends lost 4 bases at V and 6 bases at J; junction bases unmatched: 8. CDR1 and CDR2 from the germline V gene are SGHRS and YFSETQ. CDR3 length: 14 amino acids.

This chain joins TRBV4-1 and TRBJ2-5; no clear D. Deletions cut 0 bases from V and 3 bases from J, with 8 bases between. CDR1 is MGHRA and CDR2 is YSYEKL in the germline V gene. This CDR3 region has 14 residues. CDR3 in amino acids: CASSQEGRKETQYF. The CDR3 coding sequence is TGCGCCAGCAGCCAAGAGGGCAGGAAAGAGACCCAGTACTTC.

This clone appeared a single time. V usage is TRBV6-6 and J usage is TRBJ2-6; possibly TRBD1 for D (5 bases). Germline values: CDR1 MNHNY, CDR2 SVGAGI (reference sequence). The CDR3 loop spans 16 amino acids. V lost 2 bases to trimming and J lost 0 bases, with 8 bases between them. The CDR3 nucleotides are TGTGCCAGCAGTTACGACAGCCCCTCTGGGGCCAACGTCCTGACTTTC. Amino acid sequence: CASSYDSPSGANVLTF.

The chain uses TRBV7-9 and TRBJ1-3; 7 nucleotides match TRBD1. CDR3 size: 14 residues. Germline lookup yields CDR1 SEHNR and CDR2 FQNEAQ (reference sequence). V lost 5 bases and J lost 3; bases outside the gene matches: 4. The CDR3 loop is CASSETGLGNTIYF. The CDR3 bases are TGTGCCAGCAGCGAGACAGGGCTTGGAAACACCATATATTTT.

On this clone itself: The junction differs from germline at one of its ends, possibly a read error. The chain recombines TRBV6-1 with TRBJ2-6, with D perhaps TRBD2 (7 bases). Germline lookup yields CDR1 MNHNS and CDR2 SASEGT. CDR3 length: 21 amino acids. The chain's CDR3 is CASSERISSWRGGSRANVLTF. In DNA, the CDR3 is TGTGCCAGCAGTGAACGAATTAGTAGCTGGAGGGGGGGCTCTCGGGCCAACGTCCTGACTTTC.

The genes are TRBV19 and TRBJ1-1; TRBD1 agrees at 8 bases. CDR1 is LNHDA and CDR2 is SQIVND in the germline V gene (reference sequence). V lost 6 bases and J lost 5; bases outside the gene matches: 5. The CDR3 is 13 amino acids. The CDR3 sequence is CASSSQGATEAFF. Here the CDR3 DNA reads TGTGCCAGTAGCAGTCAGGGGGCAACTGAAGCTTTCTTT. The variable domain in full, with the rest retrieved from reference TRBV19 and TRBJ1-1, is DGGITQSPKYLFRKEGQNVTLSCEQNLNHDAMYWYRQDPGQGLRLIYYSQIVNDFQKGDIAEGYSVSREKKESFPLTVTSAQKNPTAFYLCASSSQGATEAFFGQGTRLTVV.